Listed below are T cell receptor beta chains from one sample, sequenced in a study of cytomegalovirus exposure and HLA in healthy donors. Method: immunoSEQ multiplex PCR; TCRdb's copy keeps in-frame clones and lacks some. The table lists 150,000 to 200,000 clones, less than 85% of them singletons, with about 17% in the top ten. The sequenced sample was PBMCs. The source is a man aged 18 to 30 in good health and CMV-seropositive. CDR3s include the opening cysteine and the closing phenylalanine or tryptophan. Each record gives: V gene, J gene, D gene, clone size, CDR3 protein, CDR3 DNA. The D gene is left open where the match is weak. Rows give clone size only sometimes, using once, few, many, or a class for an expanded clone.

>TRBV13|TRBJ1-1|TRBD1|.
CASSLQGAIPEAFF
TGTGCCAGCAGCTTACAGGGGGCTATCCCTGAAGCTTTCTTT
>TRBV5-4|TRBJ2-5|TRBD2|.
CASRSSGGGETQYF
TGTGCCAGCAGGAGTAGCGGGGGAGGAGAGACCCAGTACTTC
>TRBV13|TRBJ1-1|.|.
CASSHGGASTEAFF
TGTGCCAGCAGCCATGGCGGGGCTTCCACTGAAGCTTTCTTT
>TRBV11-1|TRBJ2-2|TRBD1|.
CASSSSAPGQGGKGELFF
TGTGCCAGCAGCTCGTCGGCTCCGGGACAGGGGGGTAAAGGGGAGCTGTTTTTT
>TRBV2|TRBJ2-1|.|.
CASRQDQNNEQFF
TGTGCCAGCCGACAGGATCAAAACAATGAGCAGTTCTTC
>TRBV10-2|TRBJ2-7|.|.
CASSESYQRTPYEQYF
TGCGCCAGCAGTGAGTCGTACCAGCGGACTCCCTACGAGCAGTACTTC
>TRBV29-1|TRBJ1-1|TRBD1|.
CSVEGSGTANTEAFF
TGCAGCGTTGAAGGGTCCGGGACAGCGAACACTGAAGCTTTCTTT
>TRBV19|TRBJ2-7|.|.
CASRPRWDNYEQYF
TGTGCCAGTAGGCCTCGATGGGACAACTACGAGCAGTACTTC
>TRBV29-1|TRBJ1-2|.|.
CSVGGLEGYTF
TGCAGCGTTGGGGGACTGGAAGGCTACACCTTC
>TRBV4-1|TRBJ1-1|.|.
CASSQEGATEAFF
TGCGCCAGCAGCCAAGAAGGGGCCACTGAAGCTTTCTTT
>TRBV5-1|TRBJ1-2|TRBD1|.
CASSPRTGGNYGYTF
TGCGCCAGCAGCCCGCGGACAGGGGGGAACTATGGCTACACCTTC
>TRBV30|TRBJ1-1|TRBD1|few
CAWSRDRVTEAFF
TGTGCCTGGAGCCGGGACAGGGTCACTGAAGCTTTCTTT
>TRBV7-8|TRBJ2-1|TRBD2|once
CASSLGLARWGNEQFF
TGTGCCAGCAGCTTGGGACTAGCCCGTTGGGGCAATGAGCAGTTCTTC
>TRBV4-1|TRBJ1-6|.|.
CASSQVAPGATYNSPLHF
TGCGCCAGCAGCCAAGTGGCCCCAGGGGCAACCTATAATTCACCCCTCCACTTT
>TRBV7-9|TRBJ2-3|TRBD2|.
CASRLAGGPAGDTQYF
TGTGCCAGCAGACTAGCGGGAGGGCCAGCGGGGGATACGCAGTATTTT
>TRBV28|TRBJ1-4|TRBD1|.
CASSLLLPTGGNEKLFF
TGTGCCAGCAGTCTCCTCCTTCCGACAGGGGGTAATGAAAAACTGTTTTTT
>TRBV6-1|TRBJ2-7|.|once
CASSQGGGVQYF
TGTGCCAGCAGCCAGGGAGGGGGGGTGCAGTACTTC
>TRBV5-8|TRBJ2-2|TRBD2|.
CASSFPAGVDTGELFF
TGTGCCAGCAGCTTCCCAGCGGGAGTGGACACCGGGGAGCTGTTTTTT
>TRBV29-1|TRBJ1-1|.|once
CSVELGLTEAFF
TGCAGCGTTGAATTGGGACTCACTGAAGCTTTCTTT
>TRBV9|TRBJ1-1|.|.
CASSVSTANTEAFF
TGTGCCAGCAGCGTAAGTACAGCGAACACTGAAGCTTTCTTT
>TRBV9|TRBJ1-3|TRBD1|.
CASSVADRVGNTIYF
TGTGCCAGCAGCGTAGCGGACAGGGTGGGAAACACCATATATTTT
>TRBV28|TRBJ1-5|TRBD1|.
CASHRGLNQPQHF
TGTGCCAGCCACAGGGGGCTAAATCAGCCCCAGCATTTT
>TRBV30|TRBJ1-4|.|.
CALGWWAPNEKLFF
TGTGCCTTGGGCTGGTGGGCTCCTAATGAAAAACTGTTTTTT
>TRBV4-1|TRBJ1-5|TRBD1|.
CASSQQGGQPQHF
TGCGCCAGCAGCCAGCAGGGGGGTCAGCCCCAGCATTTT
>TRBV25-1|TRBJ2-1|.|.
CASSEQGPNEQFF
TGTGCCAGCAGTGAACAGGGGCCCAATGAGCAGTTCTTC
>TRBV28|TRBJ1-3|.|once
CASSGFSYGMFRNTIYF
TGTGCCAGCAGTGGGTTTAGCTACGGGATGTTCAGAAACACCATATATTTT
>TRBV4-2|TRBJ1-3|.|.
CASSPYPTGNSGNTIYF
TGTGCCAGCAGCCCGTATCCTACAGGGAACTCTGGAAACACCATATATTTT
>TRBV5-6|TRBJ2-7|.|once
CASSSEDSYEQYF
TGTGCCAGCAGCTCTGAGGACTCCTACGAGCAGTACTTC
>TRBV6-1|TRBJ1-2|.|.
CASSGQGLNYGYTF
TGTGCCAGCAGTGGCCAGGGACTTAACTATGGCTACACCTTC
>TRBV28|TRBJ2-7|.|once
CASSLRQTYEQYF
TGTGCCAGCAGTTTGCGACAGACATACGAGCAGTACTTC
>TRBV9|TRBJ2-3|.|.
CASSVGVYRRGSTDTQYF
TGTGCCAGCAGCGTAGGGGTCTATCGGCGGGGCAGCACAGATACGCAGTATTTT
>TRBV27|TRBJ1-1|.|.
CASSLLGGLGTEAFF
TGTGCCAGCAGTTTATTGGGGGGGTTGGGCACTGAAGCTTTCTTT
>TRBV6-1|TRBJ2-3|.|.
CAPRNHTQYF
TGTGCCCCCAGAAACCATACGCAGTATTTT
>TRBV19|TRBJ2-1|.|.
CASSISNPGNEQFF
TGTGCCAGTAGTATTAGTAATCCGGGGAATGAGCAGTTCTTC
>TRBV28|TRBJ1-3|.|.
CASRRDKSSGNTIYF
TGTGCCAGCAGACGGGACAAGAGCTCTGGAAACACCATATATTTT
>TRBV27|TRBJ1-1|TRBD1|.
CASSFGTGGQNTEAFF
TGTGCCAGCAGTTTTGGGACAGGGGGCCAGAACACTGAAGCTTTCTTT
>TRBV28|TRBJ1-1|.|.
CASSTPQGTREAFF
TGTGCCAGCAGTACCCCCCAGGGGACCCGCGAAGCTTTCTTT
>TRBV5-6|TRBJ1-4|.|.
CASSLTPATNEKLFF
TGTGCCAGCAGCTTAACCCCAGCAACTAATGAAAAACTGTTTTTT
>TRBV5-4|TRBJ1-1|.|once
CASSLVLTAMNTEAFF
TGTGCCAGCAGCTTGGTCCTGACAGCGATGAACACTGAAGCTTTCTTT
>TRBV7-2|TRBJ2-1|.|.
CASSYDTSAYNEQFF
TGTGCCAGCAGCTATGACACGTCGGCTTACAATGAGCAGTTCTTC